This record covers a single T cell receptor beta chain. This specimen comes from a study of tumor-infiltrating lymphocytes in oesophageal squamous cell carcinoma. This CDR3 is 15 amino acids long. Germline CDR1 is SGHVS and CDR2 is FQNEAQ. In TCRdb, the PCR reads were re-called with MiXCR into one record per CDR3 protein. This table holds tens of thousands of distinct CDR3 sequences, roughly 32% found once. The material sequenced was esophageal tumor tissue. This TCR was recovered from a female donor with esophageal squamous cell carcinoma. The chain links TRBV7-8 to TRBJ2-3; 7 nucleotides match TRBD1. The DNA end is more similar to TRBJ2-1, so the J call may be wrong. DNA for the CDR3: TGTGCCAGCAGCTTCCGGGACAGCCCGTCCAATGAGCAGTTCTTC. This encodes CASSFRDSPSNEQFF.